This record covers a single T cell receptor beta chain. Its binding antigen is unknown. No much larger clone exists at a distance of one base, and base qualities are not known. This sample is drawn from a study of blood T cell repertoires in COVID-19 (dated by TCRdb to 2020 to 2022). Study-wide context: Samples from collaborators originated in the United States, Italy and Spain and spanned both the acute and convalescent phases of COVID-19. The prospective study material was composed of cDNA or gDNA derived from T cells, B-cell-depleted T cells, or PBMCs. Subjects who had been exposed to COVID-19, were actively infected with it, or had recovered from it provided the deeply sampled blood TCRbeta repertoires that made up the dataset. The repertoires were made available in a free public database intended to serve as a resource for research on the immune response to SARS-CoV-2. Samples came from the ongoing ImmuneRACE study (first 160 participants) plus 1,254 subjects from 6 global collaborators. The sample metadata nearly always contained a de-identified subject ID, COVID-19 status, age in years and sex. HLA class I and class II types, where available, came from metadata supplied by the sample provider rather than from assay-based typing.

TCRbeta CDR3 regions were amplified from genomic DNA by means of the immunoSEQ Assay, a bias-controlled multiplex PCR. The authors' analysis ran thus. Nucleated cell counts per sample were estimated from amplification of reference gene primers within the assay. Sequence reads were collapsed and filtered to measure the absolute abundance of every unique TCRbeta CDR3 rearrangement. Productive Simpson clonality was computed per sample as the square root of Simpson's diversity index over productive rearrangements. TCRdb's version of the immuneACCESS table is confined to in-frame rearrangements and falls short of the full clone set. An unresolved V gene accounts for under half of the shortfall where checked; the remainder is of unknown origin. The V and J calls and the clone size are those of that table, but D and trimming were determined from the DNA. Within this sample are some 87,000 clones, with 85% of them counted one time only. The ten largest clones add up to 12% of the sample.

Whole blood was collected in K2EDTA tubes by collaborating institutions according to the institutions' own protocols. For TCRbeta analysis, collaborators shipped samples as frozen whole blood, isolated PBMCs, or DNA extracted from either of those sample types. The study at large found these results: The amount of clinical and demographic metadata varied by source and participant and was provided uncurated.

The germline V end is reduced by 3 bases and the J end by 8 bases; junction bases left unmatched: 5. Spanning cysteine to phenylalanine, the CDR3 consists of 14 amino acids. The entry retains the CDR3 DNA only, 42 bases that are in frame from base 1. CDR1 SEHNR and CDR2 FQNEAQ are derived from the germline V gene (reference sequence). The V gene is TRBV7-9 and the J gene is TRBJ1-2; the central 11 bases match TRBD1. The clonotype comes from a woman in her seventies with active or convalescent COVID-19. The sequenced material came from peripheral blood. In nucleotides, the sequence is TGTGCCAGCAGCTTCGGACAGGGGGCTGGGGGCTACACCTTC. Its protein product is CASSFGQGAGGYTF.